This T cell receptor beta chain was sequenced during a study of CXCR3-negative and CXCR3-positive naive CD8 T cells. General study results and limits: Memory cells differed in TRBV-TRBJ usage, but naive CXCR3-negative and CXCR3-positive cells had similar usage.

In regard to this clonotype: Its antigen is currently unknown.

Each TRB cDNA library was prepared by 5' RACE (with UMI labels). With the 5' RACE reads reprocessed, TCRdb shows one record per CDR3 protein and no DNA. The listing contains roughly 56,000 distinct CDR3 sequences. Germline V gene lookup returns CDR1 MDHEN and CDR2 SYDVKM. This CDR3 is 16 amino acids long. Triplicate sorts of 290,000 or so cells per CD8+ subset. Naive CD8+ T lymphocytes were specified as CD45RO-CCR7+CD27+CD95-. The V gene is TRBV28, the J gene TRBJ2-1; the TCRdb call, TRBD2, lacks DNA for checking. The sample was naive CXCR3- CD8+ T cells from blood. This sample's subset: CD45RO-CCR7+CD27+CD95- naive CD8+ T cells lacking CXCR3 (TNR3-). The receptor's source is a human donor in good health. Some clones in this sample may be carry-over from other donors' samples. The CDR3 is CASTRTSFSSYNEQFF.